Each of the 15 T cell receptor beta chains below was sequenced from the same sample in a study of regulatory T cells in long-lasting Graves disease. CDR3 regions were amplified by Arm-PCR using iRepertoire HTBI primers to build TCR beta libraries. A single record per CDR3 protein comes from TCRdb applying MiXCR to the multiplex PCR reads. The sample has about 430,000 distinct CDR3 sequences, 21% seen once; the top ten hold about 13%. Time point noted: persistent/refractory GD, antithyroid drugs over 5 years with positive TRAb. The TCR library was prepared using RNA isolated from PBMCs. The specimen was peripheral blood mononuclear cells (PBMCs), collected when the disease was refractory, from a patient treated with antithyroid drugs. Receptor source: a female donor with Graves disease.

The genes are TRBV7-8 and TRBJ2-1; TRBD2 aligns across 10 bases. V lost 1 base, J lost 10 bases, and 13 bases stayed unmatched. This CDR3 contains 17 residues. Germline CDR1 SGHVS, CDR2 FQNEAQ. CDR3 DNA sequence: TGTGCCAGCAGCTTAGTCCGGCTAGCGGGAGCAGGGTACGAGCAGTTCTTC. Encoded protein: CASSLVRLAGAGYEQFF.

The sample holds one count of this clonotype. The chain is built from TRBV5-6 and TRBJ2-1; possible D gene TRBD2, 5 bases. CDR1 and CDR2 from the germline V gene are SGHDT and YYEEEE. The CDR3 runs 15 residues. Trimming shortened V by 4 bases and J by 8 bases, and 19 bases separated the two germline ends. CDR3 coding DNA: TGTGCCAGCAGCCATAGCTTGAGGGCTAGAGATGAGCAGTTCTTC. It codes for CASSHSLRARDEQFF.

The table lists this clonotype with many counts. The CDR3 DNA reads TGTGCCAGCATACGGGACTCGACGGAGACCCAGTACTTC. Protein product: CASIRDSTETQYF. The rearrangement links TRBV2 to TRBJ2-5; possible D gene TRBD2, 6 bases. This CDR3 has 13 amino acids. Germline V gene data show CDR1 as SNHLY and CDR2 as FYNNEI. V was pared by 7 bases and J by 5 bases, with 14 bases between.

The V and J genes are TRBV13 and TRBJ2-2; the match to TRBD2 covers 7 bases. The CDR3 totals 17 residues. The V gene's germline CDR1 is PRHDT and CDR2 FYEKMQ (reference sequence). With 4 bases clipped from V and 3 bases from J, the junction kept 11 bases outside the gene matches. The CDR3 sequence: CASSYNILARDTGELFF. For the CDR3, the DNA is TGTGCCAGCAGCTACAATATACTAGCGAGAGACACCGGGGAGCTGTTTTTT.

This clonotype appeared a few times. This chain connects TRBV7-2 to TRBJ2-5; 7 positions match TRBD2. The V segment lost 2 bases and the J segment 1 base; nucleotides outside the gene matches: 1. The CDR3 contains 14 residues. Per the germline V gene, CDR1 is SGHTA and CDR2 is FQGNSA. The CDR3 nucleotides read TGTGCCAGCAGCTTACTAGCGGTCCAAGAGACCCAGTACTTC. Encoded protein: CASSLLAVQETQYF.

The chain recombines TRBV27 with TRBJ2-7, with 12 bases that match TRBD2. V was pared by 2 bases and J by 6 bases, with 8 bases of the junction left unmatched. The CDR3 totals 16 residues. Germline-derived CDR1 and CDR2 are MNHEY and SMNVEV (reference sequence). The CDR3 region has the DNA TGTGCCAGCAGTTTACTAGCGGGAGGGCGGGGTCTCGAGCAGTACTTC. Its translation is CASSLLAGGRGLEQYF.

The V call is TRBV6-2 or TRBV6-3, the J call TRBJ1-1; D is perhaps TRBD1 (5 bases). This CDR3 region has 12 residues. The V and J ends lost 8 bases and 0 bases respectively, with 7 bases between them. Germline assignment: CDR1 MNHEY and CDR2 SVGEGT. The CDR3, as DNA: TGTGCCAGCGGGGACTTGAACACTGAAGCTTTCTTT. This encodes CASGDLNTEAFF.

The chain has TRBV27 and TRBJ1-1, with TRBD1 matching 7 bases. This CDR3 region has 12 residues. Looked up from germline, CDR1 is MNHEY and CDR2 is SMNVEV (reference sequence). J lost 11 bases, V lost 8 bases, and 11 bases had no gene match. The CDR3 DNA sequence: TGTGCCAGCGGGACAGTAAAGAAGATGGCTTTCTTT. The encoded protein is CASGTVKKMAFF.

This clonotype was detected only a few times. CDR3 amino acids: CASSPGTGNMNTEAFF. Here the CDR3 DNA reads TGTGCCAGCTCTCCCGGGACAGGGAACATGAACACTGAAGCTTTCTTT. The chain carries TRBV18 and TRBJ1-1; 9 bases align to TRBD1. With V trimmed by 6 bases and J by 0 bases, 8 bases remained unmatched. The germline gives CDR1 KGHSH, CDR2 LQKENI. There are 16 residues in the CDR3.

This clonotype was counted at least ten times. V usage is TRBV12-3 or TRBV12-4 and J usage is TRBJ2-7; 8 nucleotides align to TRBD1. V lost 2 bases to trimming and J lost 3 bases; unmatched junction nucleotides: 3. The CDR3 has 14 residues. The CDR3 loop reads CASSLTGGGYEQYF. CDR3 coding DNA: TGTGCCAGCAGTTTAACAGGGGGTGGCTACGAGCAGTACTTC.

This clonotype has more than one count but fewer than ten. Since a much larger clone is just one base distant, this may be a read error. The chain is built from TRBV5-1 and TRBJ1-1, with D maybe TRBD1 (6 bases). CDR1 is SGHRS, CDR2 YFSETQ, per germline. The CDR3 is made up of 11 amino acids. V lost 4 bases and J lost 12, with 13 bases in between. CDR3: CASSMDSQTFF. CDR3 nucleotide sequence: TGCGCCAGCAGCATGGACAGTCAGACTTTCTTT.

This clonotype has at least ten counts. The V call is TRBV28, the J call TRBJ2-5, with D hard to call. V lost 3 bases and J 5 bases, leaving 7 bases between the germline ends. The CDR3 loop spans 12 amino acids. CDR1 and CDR2 (germline): MDHEN, SYDVKM. The CDR3 nucleotides read TGTGCCAGCAGTTTTGGCCGGGAGACCCAGTACTTC. Encoded protein: CASSFGRETQYF.

The chain uses TRBV9 and TRBJ2-5; 7 nucleotides align to TRBD2. J was trimmed by 5 bases and V by 0 bases; bases with no gene match: 7. Germline V gene lookup returns CDR1 SGDLS and CDR2 YYNGEE. This CDR3 is 15 amino acids long. The CDR3: CASSVGGGRDETQYF. CDR3 sequence (DNA): TGTGCCAGCAGCGTAGGGGGAGGGAGGGACGAGACCCAGTACTTC.

CDR3 protein: CASSPPRTSGGNEQFF. The DNA for the CDR3 is TGTGCCAGCAGCCCCCCGAGGACTAGCGGGGGGAATGAGCAGTTCTTC. V usage is TRBV7-9 and J usage is TRBJ2-1; 14 bases line up with TRBD2. Losses at the gene ends were 5 bases for V and 7 bases for J; bases not matched to a gene: 7. The CDR3 totals 16 residues. CDR1 and CDR2 (germline): SEHNR, FQNEAQ (reference sequence). Full variable domain (remainder filled in from reference TRBV7-9 and TRBJ2-1): DTGVSQNPRHKITKRGQNVTFRCDPISEHNRLYWYRQTLGQGPEFLTYFQNEAQLEKSRLLSDRFSAERPKGSFSTLEIQRTEQGDSAMYLCASSPPRTSGGNEQFFGPGTRLTVL.

The sample holds many counts of this clonotype. V and J are TRBV29-1 and TRBJ2-4; 7 bases map to TRBD1. Germline loops: CDR1 SQVTM, CDR2 ANQGSEA. V lost 4 bases and J lost 8; bases outside the gene matches: 5. This CDR3 comprises 12 residues. The CDR3 reads CSVVRGSDIQYF. CDR3 nucleotides: TGCAGCGTTGTCAGGGGGAGTGACATTCAGTACTTC.